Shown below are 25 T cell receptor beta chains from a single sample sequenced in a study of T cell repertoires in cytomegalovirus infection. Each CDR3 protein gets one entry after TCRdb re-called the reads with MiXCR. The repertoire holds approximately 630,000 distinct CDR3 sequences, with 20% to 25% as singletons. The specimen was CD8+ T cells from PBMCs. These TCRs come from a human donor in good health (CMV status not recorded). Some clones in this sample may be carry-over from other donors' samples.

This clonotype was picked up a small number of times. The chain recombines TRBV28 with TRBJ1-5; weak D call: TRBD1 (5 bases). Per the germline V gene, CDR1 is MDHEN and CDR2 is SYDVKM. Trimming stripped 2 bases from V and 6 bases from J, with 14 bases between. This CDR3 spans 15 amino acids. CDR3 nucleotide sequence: TGTGCCAGCAGTTTACCGACAGCGTGGAGTCAGCCCCAGCATTTT. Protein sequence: CASSLPTAWSQPQHF.

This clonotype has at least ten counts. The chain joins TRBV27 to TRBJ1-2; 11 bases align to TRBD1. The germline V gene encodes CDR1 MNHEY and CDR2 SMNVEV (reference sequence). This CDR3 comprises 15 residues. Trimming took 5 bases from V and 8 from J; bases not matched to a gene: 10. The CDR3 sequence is CASSAGTGGRFGYTF. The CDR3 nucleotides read TGTGCCAGCAGTGCCGGGACAGGGGGAAGGTTCGGCTACACCTTC.

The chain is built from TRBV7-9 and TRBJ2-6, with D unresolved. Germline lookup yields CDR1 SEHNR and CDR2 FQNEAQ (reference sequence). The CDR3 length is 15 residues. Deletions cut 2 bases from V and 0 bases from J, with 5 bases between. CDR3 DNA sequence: TGTGCCAGCAGCTTAACAAACTCTGGGGCCAACGTCCTGACTTTC. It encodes CASSLTNSGANVLTF.

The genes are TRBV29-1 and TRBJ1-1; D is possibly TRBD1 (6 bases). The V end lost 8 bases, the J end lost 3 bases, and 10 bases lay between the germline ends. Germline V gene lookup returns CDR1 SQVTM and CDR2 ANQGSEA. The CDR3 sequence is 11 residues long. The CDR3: CSHREDTEAFF. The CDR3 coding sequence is TGCAGCCACAGGGAGGACACTGAAGCTTTCTTT.

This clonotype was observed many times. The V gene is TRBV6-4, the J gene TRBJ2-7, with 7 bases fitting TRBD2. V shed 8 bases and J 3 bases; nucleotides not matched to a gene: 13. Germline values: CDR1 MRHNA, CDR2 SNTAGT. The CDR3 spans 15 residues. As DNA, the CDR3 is TGTGCCAGCGCTCTCAGAGGGGAGGGCCACTACGAGCAGTACGTC. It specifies CASALRGEGHYEQYV.

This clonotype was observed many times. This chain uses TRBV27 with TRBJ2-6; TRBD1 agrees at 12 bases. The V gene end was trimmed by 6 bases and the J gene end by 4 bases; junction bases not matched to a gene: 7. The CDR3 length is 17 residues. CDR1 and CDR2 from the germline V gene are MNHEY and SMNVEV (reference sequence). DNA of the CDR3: TGTGCCAGCAGCCCTCGGGGACAGGGGGCCGGGGCCAACGTCCTGACTTTC. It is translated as CASSPRGQGAGANVLTF.

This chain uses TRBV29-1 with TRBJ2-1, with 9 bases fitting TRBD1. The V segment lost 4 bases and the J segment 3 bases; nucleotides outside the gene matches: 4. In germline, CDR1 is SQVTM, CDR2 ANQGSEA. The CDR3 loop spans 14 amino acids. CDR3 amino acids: CSVGGTGNYNEQFF. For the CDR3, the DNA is TGCAGCGTTGGGGGGACAGGGAACTACAATGAGCAGTTCTTC.

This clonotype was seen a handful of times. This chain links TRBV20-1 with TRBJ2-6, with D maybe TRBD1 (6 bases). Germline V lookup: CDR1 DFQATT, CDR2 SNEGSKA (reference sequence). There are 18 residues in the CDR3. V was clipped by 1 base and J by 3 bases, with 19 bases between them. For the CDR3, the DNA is TGCAGTGCTAGAGCCCCCCAGGGGCCTGGGGGTGGGGCCAACGTCCTGACTTTC. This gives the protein CSARAPQGPGGGANVLTF.

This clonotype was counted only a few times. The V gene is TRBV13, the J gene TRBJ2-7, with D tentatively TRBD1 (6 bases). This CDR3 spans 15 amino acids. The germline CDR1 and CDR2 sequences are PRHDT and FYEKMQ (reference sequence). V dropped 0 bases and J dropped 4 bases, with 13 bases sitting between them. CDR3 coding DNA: TGTGCCAGCAGCTTAGGGGGGGCCCCACCTTACGAGCAGTACTTC. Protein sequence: CASSLGGAPPYEQYF.

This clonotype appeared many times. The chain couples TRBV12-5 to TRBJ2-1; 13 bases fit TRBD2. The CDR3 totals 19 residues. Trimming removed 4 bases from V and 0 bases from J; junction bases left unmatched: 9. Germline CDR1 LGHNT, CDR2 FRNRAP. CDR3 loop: CASGWELAGGQSSYNEQFF. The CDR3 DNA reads TGTGCTAGTGGTTGGGAACTAGCGGGGGGGCAAAGCTCCTACAATGAGCAGTTCTTC.

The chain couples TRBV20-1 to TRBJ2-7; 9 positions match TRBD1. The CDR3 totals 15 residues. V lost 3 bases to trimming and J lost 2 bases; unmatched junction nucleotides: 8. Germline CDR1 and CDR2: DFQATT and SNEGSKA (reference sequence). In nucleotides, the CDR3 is TGCAGTGCTAGCATCAGGGACAGGGACGCCTACGAGCAGTACTTC. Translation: CSASIRDRDAYEQYF.

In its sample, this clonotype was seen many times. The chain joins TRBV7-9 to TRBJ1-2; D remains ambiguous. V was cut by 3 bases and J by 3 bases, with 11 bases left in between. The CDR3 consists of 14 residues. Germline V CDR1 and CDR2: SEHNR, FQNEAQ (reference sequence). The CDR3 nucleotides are TGTGCCAGCAGCTTTCAACCGGAAGACTATGGCTACACCTTC. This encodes CASSFQPEDYGYTF.

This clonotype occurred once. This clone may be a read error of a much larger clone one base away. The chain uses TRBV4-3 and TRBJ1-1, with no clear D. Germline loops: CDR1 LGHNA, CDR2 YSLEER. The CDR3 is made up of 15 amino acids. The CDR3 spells CAGRRAQGSMTEAFF. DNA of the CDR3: TGCGCCGGCAGAAGGGCCCAAGGGTCGATGACTGAAGCTTTCTTT.

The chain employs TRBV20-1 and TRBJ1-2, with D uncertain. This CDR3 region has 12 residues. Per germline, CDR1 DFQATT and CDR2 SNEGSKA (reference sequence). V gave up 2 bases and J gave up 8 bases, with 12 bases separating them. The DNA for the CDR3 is TGCAGTGCTAGAATCACCCGTTTGGGCTACACCTTC. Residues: CSARITRLGYTF.

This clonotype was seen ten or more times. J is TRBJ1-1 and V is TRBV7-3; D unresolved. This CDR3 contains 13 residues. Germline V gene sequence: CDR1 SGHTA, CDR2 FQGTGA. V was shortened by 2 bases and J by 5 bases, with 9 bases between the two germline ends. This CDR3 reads CASSLYGGTEAFF. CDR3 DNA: TGTGCCAGCAGCTTATATGGAGGGACTGAAGCTTTCTTT.

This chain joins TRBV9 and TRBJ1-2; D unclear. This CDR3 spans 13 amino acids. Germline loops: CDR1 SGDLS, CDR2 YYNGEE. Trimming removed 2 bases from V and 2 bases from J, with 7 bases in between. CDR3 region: CASSVARNYGYTF. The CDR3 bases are TGTGCCAGCAGCGTCGCGAGGAACTATGGCTACACCTTC.

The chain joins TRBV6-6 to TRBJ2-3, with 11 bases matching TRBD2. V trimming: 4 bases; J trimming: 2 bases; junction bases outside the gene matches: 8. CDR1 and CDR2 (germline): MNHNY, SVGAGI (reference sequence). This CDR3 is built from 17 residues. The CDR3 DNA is TGTGCCAGCAGTTTAGCGGGGGGGCCGCCAGTCACAGATACGCAGTATTTT. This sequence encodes CASSLAGGPPVTDTQYF.

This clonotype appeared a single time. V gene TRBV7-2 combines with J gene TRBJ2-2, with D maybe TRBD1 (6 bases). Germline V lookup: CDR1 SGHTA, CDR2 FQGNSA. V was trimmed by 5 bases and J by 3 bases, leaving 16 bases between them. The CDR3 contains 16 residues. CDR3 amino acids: CASSPPGDLHTGELFF. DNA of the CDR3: TGTGCCAGCAGCCCGCCAGGGGACCTACACACCGGGGAGCTGTTTTTT.

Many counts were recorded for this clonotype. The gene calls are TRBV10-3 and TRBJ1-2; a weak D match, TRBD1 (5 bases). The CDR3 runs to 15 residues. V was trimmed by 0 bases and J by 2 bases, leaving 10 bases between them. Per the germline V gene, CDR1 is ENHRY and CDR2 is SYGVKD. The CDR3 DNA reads TGTGCCATCAGTGAGTCGGGACTCACCAACTATGGCTACACCTTC. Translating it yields CAISESGLTNYGYTF.

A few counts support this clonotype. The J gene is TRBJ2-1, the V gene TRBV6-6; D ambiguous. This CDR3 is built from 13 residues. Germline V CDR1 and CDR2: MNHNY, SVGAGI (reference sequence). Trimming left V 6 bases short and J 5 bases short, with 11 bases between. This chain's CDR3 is CASSISWDNEQFF. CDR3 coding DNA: TGTGCCAGCAGCATCTCTTGGGACAATGAGCAGTTCTTC.

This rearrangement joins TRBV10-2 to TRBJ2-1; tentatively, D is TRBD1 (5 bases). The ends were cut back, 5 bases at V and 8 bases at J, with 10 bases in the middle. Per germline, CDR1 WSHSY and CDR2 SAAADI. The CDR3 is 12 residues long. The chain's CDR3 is CASSHRTDEQFF. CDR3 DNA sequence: TGCGCCAGCAGTCACAGGACCGATGAGCAGTTCTTC.

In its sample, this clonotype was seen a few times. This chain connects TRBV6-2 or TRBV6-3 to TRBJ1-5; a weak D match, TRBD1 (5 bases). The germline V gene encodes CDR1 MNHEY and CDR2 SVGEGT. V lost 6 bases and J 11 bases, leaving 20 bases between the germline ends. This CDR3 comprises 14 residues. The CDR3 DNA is TGTGCCAGCAGCCCCGGGACTCCGATTGTGGCCCAGCATTTT. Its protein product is CASSPGTPIVAQHF.

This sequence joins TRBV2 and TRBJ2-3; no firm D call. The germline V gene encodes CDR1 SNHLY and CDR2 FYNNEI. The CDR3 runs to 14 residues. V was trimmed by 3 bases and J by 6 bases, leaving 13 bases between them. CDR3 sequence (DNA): TGTGCCAGCAGTGACTTGGGGTTTACGGATACGCAGTATTTT. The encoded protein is CASSDLGFTDTQYF.

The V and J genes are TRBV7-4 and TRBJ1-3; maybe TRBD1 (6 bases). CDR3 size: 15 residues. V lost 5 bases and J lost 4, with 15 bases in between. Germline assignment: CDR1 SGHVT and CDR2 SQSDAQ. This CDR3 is CASSPIQGRGNTIYF. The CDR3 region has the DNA TGTGCCAGCAGCCCTATTCAGGGGCGAGGAAACACCATATATTTT.

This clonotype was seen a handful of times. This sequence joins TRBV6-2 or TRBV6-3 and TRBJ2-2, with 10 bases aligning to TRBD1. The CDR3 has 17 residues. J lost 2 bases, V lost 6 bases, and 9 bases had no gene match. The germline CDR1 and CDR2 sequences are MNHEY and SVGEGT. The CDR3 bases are TGTGCCAGCAGGCGACAGGGGGCATCGTCCAACACCGGGGAGCTGTTTTTT. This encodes CASRRQGASSNTGELFF.